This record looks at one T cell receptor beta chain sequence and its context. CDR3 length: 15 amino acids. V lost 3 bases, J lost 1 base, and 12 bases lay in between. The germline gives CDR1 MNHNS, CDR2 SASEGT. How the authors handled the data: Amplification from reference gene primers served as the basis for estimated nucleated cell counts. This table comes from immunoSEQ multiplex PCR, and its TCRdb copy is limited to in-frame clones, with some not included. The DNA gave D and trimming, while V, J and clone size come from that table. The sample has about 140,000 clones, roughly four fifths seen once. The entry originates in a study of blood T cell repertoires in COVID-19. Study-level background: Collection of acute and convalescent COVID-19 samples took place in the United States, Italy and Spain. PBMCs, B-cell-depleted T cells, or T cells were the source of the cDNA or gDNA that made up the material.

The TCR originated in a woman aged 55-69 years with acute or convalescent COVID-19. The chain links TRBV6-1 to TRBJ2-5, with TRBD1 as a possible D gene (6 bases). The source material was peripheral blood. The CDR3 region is CASSEPGHLQETQYF. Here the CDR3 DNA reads TGTGCCAGCAGTGAGCCGGGACACCTCCAAGAGACCCAGTACTTC.